The entry below describes one TCR beta chain. The data were obtained in a study of blood T cell repertoires in COVID-19. Study information: Samples representing acute and convalescent COVID-19 were sourced from the United States, Italy and Spain. Sources were T cells, B-cell-depleted T cells, or PBMCs; the material itself was cDNA or gDNA.

As originally analysed: Nucleated cell number was recorded as an estimate derived from reference gene primer amplification. Sequencing used immunoSEQ multiplex PCR; TCRdb keeps in-frame clones, though not all of them. V, J and clone size are taken as reported in that table, and D and trimming were inferred from the DNA itself. The sample shows approximately 40,000 clones, about 88% of them seen only once. V shed 2 bases, J shed 1 base, and the junction held 4 bases outside the gene matches. CDR3 length: 16 amino acids. The germline CDR1 and CDR2 sequences are SGHVS and FNYEAQ. This sequence joins TRBV7-6 and TRBJ2-3; 9 bases align to TRBD2. This clonotype was obtained from a man in his fifties in a cohort sampled during active COVID-19. Sequencing used peripheral blood. DNA of the CDR3: TGTGCCAGCAGCTTAATTGAGCGGGGGGGCACAGATACGCAGTATTTT. It codes for CASSLIERGGTDTQYF.